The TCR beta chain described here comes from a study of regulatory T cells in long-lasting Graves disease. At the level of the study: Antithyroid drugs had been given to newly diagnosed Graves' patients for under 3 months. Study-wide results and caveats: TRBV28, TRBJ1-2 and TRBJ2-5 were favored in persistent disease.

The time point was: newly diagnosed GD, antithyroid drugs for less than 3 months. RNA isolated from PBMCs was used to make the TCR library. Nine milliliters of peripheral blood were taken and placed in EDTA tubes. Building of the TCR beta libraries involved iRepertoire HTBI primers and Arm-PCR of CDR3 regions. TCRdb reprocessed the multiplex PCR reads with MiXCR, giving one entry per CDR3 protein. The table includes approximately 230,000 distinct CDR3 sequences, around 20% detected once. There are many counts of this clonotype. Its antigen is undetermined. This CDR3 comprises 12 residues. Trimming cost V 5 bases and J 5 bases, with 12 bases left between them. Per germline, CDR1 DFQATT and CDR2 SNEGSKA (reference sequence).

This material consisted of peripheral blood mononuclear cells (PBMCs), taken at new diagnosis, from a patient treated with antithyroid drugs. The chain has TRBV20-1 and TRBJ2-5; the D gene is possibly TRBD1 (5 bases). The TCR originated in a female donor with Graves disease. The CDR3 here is CSAAVGRETQYF. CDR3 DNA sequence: TGCAGTGCTGCCGTGGGGCGGGAGACCCAGTACTTC.